The rows below give T cell receptor beta chains drawn from one sample of a study of HIV-infected patients and healthy controls. TCRdb independently ran MiXCR on the 5' RACE reads; one entry per CDR3 protein. Seen here are 19,000 or so distinct CDR3 sequences, approximately 10% observed once, and the top ten hold 5.5% to 7.5%. The sequenced material came from blood. All receptors come from an adult in good health. The CDR3 runs from the conserved cysteine through the conserved F or W. A D gene is named only where the DNA matches it firmly. Size tells how often a clone was seen (once, few, many) or the class of an expanded clone, and some rows leave it out.

V gene	clone size	J gene	D gene	CDR3 DNA	CDR3 protein
TRBV5-1	medium-sized	TRBJ2-1	NA	TGCGCCAGCAGCTTGAGTCTTCAGTCCTACAATGAGCAGTTCTTC	CASSLSLQSYNEQFF
TRBV12-3/TRBV12-4	medium-sized	TRBJ2-1	NA	TGTGCCAGCAGCGCCACGGTAGATAGCGGAGCCGGGAATGAGCAGTTCTTC	CASSATVDSGAGNEQFF
TRBV27	many	TRBJ2-2	NA	TGTGCCAGCAGTTTTCTGACAGAGACCGGGGAGCTGTTTTTT	CASSFLTETGELFF
TRBV5-1	few	TRBJ2-3	NA	TGCGCCAGCAGGACCGGCCGCACAGGGACAGATACGCAGTATTTT	CASRTGRTGTDTQYF
TRBV4-1	many	TRBJ2-2	NA	TGCGCCAGCAGCCAGGATCGACCACAGGGAAACACCGGGGAGCTGTTTTTT	CASSQDRPQGNTGELFF
TRBV4-1	NA	TRBJ1-5	NA	TGCGCCAGCAGCCAAGATAAAAGGGACCGCAATCAGCCCCAGCATTTT	CASSQDKRDRNQPQHF
TRBV20-1	many	TRBJ1-1	NA	TGCAGTGCTAGAGAGGTCAGGGAAACTGAAGCTTTCTTT	CSAREVRETEAFF
TRBV7-2	many	TRBJ2-7	TRBD2	TGTGCCAGCAGTACCTCCTCGGGACTAGCGGGACACGAGCAGTACTTC	CASSTSSGLAGHEQYF
TRBV7-9	NA	TRBJ2-1	NA	TGTGCCAGCAGCTTGGGGATAAGGTACAATGAGCAGTTCTTC	CASSLGIRYNEQFF
TRBV2	few	TRBJ2-7	TRBD1	TGTGCCAGCAGTCAGGGGGCAGGCGCCTACGAGCAGTACTTC	CASSQGAGAYEQYF
TRBV3-1	few	TRBJ2-1	TRBD2	TGTGCCAGCAGCCAAGATAGCGGGGGACCTAATGAGCAGTTCTTC	CASSQDSGGPNEQFF
TRBV20-1	many	TRBJ2-7	NA	TGCAGTGTCTTTGCCCGGGGCGGAGGTTACGAGCAGTACTTC	CSVFARGGGYEQYF
TRBV11-2	many	TRBJ1-6	NA	TGTGCCAGCAGCTTGGAACGGTATAATTCACCCCTCCACTTT	CASSLERYNSPLHF
TRBV29-1	few	TRBJ2-3	TRBD2	TGCAGCGTTGCCGGTAGCCTAGCGGGAGGAGATACGCAGTATTTT	CSVAGSLAGGDTQYF
TRBV6-6	NA	TRBJ1-1	NA	TGTGCCAGCAGTTACTCCTCACCGGGAGTGAACACTGAAGCTTTCTTT	CASSYSSPGVNTEAFF
TRBV7-9	many	TRBJ1-1	NA	TGTGCCAGCAGCTTGATTGTTACAGGAGAAGCTTTCTTT	CASSLIVTGEAFF
TRBV5-4	few	TRBJ2-3	NA	TGTGCCAGCAGCTCCGGGACTCAAACTACAGATACGCAGTATTTT	CASSSGTQTTDTQYF
TRBV28	medium-sized	TRBJ1-1	TRBD1	TGTGCCAGCAGTCCCCACATAACGACAGGGTTTAGCTCTGAAGCTTTCTTT	CASSPHITTGFSSEAFF
TRBV27	medium-sized	TRBJ1-1	NA	TGTGCCAGCGGGAAGAACAGAGCTGAAGCTTTCTTT	CASGKNRAEAFF
TRBV7-9	many	TRBJ2-1	NA	TGTGCCAGCAGCCCACGGGCGGATGAGCAGTTCTTC	CASSPRADEQFF
TRBV20-1	NA	TRBJ1-2	NA	TGCAGTGCCCACCTCCCCAATCTCAACTATGGCTACACCTTC	CSAHLPNLNYGYTF
TRBV12-3/TRBV12-4	medium-sized	TRBJ2-5	TRBD2	TGTGCCAGCAGGACAGCGGGAGGAGAGACCCAGTACTTC	CASRTAGGETQYF
TRBV11-2	many	TRBJ2-7	TRBD2	TGTGCCAGCAGCGAACTAGCGGCCTACGAGCAGTACTTC	CASSELAAYEQYF
TRBV9	many	TRBJ1-1	NA	TGTGCCAGCAGCCCCTCGGGCAGCGTAGAAGCTTTCTTT	CASSPSGSVEAFF
TRBV27	many	TRBJ2-6	TRBD2	TGTGCCAGCAGTTTCCACATGACTAGCGGGCTCTCTGGGGCCAACGTCCTGACTTTC	CASSFHMTSGLSGANVLTF
TRBV20-1	medium-sized	TRBJ2-3	TRBD2	TGCTGCGGGACGGGAGGGCCCAGAGATACGCAGTATTTT	CCGTGGPRDTQYF
TRBV10-3	NA	TRBJ1-2	TRBD1	TGTGCCATCATGGGGACAGGGGATGGCTACACCTTC	CAIMGTGDGYTF
TRBV29-1	many	TRBJ2-1	NA	TGCAGGAGATACAGGGAAAGGGACAATGAGCAGTTCTTC	CRRYRERDNEQFF
TRBV12-3/TRBV12-4	many	TRBJ2-4	TRBD2	TGTGCCAGCAGTCCTCGGGGGGGTATGTGGAACATTCAGTACTTC	CASSPRGGMWNIQYF
TRBV5-6	many	TRBJ2-1	TRBD2	TGTGCCAGCAGCCGAACTAGCGGGAGTAATGAGCAGTTCTTC	CASSRTSGSNEQFF
TRBV30	few	TRBJ2-2	NA	TGTGCCTGGAGTGTAAGGGCGGAGAACACCGGGGAGCTGTTTTTT	CAWSVRAENTGELFF
TRBV28	few	TRBJ1-6	NA	TGTGCCAGCAGTTTTTCCGTCGGACTCTCACCCCTCCACTTT	CASSFSVGLSPLHF
TRBV6-5	medium-sized	TRBJ2-5	NA	TGTGCCAGCAGTGGGGGTGTGGGAGTTCAAGAGACCCAGTACTTC	CASSGGVGVQETQYF
TRBV7-8	NA	TRBJ2-3	TRBD2	TGTGCCAGCAGCCTCCCTGAGGGTAGCGGGATCACAGATACGCAGTATTTT	CASSLPEGSGITDTQYF
TRBV7-2	medium-sized	TRBJ2-4	TRBD1	TGTGCCAGCAGTTACAGGACAGGGCAGGCCAAAAACATTCAGTACTTC	CASSYRTGQAKNIQYF
TRBV11-1	many	TRBJ2-7	TRBD1	TGTGCCAGCAGCTTAAGACCCGGGACAGGGGCTGGCGAGCAGTACTTC	CASSLRPGTGAGEQYF
TRBV11-2	many	TRBJ2-3	NA	TGTGCCAGCAAGGCCGCAGGAGCAGATACGCAGTATTTT	CASKAAGADTQYF
TRBV10-2	NA	TRBJ2-7	NA	TGCGCCAGCAGTGATGCCGAAACCAGGGGAGGCGAGCAGTACTTC	CASSDAETRGGEQYF
TRBV28	many	TRBJ2-1	NA	TGTGCCAGCAGTAGGGGTTGGGGTGAGCAGTTCTTC	CASSRGWGEQFF
TRBV7-9	many	TRBJ1-3	NA	TGTGCCAGCAGCATCTCGGACACCATATATTTT	CASSISDTIYF
TRBV11-2	many	TRBJ2-5	NA	TGTGCCAGCAGCTTAATGGCAGGCCAAGAGACCCAGTACTTC	CASSLMAGQETQYF
TRBV27	many	TRBJ2-7	NA	TGTGCCGCCGGTGGTGGGTACTTC	CAAGGGYF
TRBV28	many	TRBJ1-1	TRBD1	TGTGCCAGCAGCCCCGAGTCCGGGACAGAAGTTGCGTCAGCTTTCTTT	CASSPESGTEVASAFF
TRBV5-4	few	TRBJ2-1	TRBD2	TGTGCCAGCAGCTTTACTAGCGGGAGCTATGAGCAGTTCTTC	CASSFTSGSYEQFF
TRBV27	many	TRBJ2-6	NA	TGTGCCAGCAGCGGCCGCTCTGGGGCCAACGTCCTGACTTTC	CASSGRSGANVLTF
TRBV29-1	many	TRBJ2-6	TRBD1	TGCAGCGCTACACAGGGGACTGGGGCCAACGTCCTGACTTTC	CSATQGTGANVLTF
TRBV3-1	many	TRBJ1-2	NA	TGTGCCAGCAGCCCTCAGCGGGATGCCTATGGCTACACCTTC	CASSPQRDAYGYTF
TRBV28	many	TRBJ1-2	NA	TGTGCCAGCAGTCGGGGGGGTGGCAGCTATGGCTACACCTTC	CASSRGGGSYGYTF
TRBV11-2	many	TRBJ2-3	NA	TGTGCCAGCAGCTTTCAGGTAGCGCGAGATACGCAGTATTTT	CASSFQVARDTQYF
TRBV19	many	TRBJ2-5	NA	TGTGCCAGTAGTTTGGAGGATCAAGAGACCCAGTACTTC	CASSLEDQETQYF